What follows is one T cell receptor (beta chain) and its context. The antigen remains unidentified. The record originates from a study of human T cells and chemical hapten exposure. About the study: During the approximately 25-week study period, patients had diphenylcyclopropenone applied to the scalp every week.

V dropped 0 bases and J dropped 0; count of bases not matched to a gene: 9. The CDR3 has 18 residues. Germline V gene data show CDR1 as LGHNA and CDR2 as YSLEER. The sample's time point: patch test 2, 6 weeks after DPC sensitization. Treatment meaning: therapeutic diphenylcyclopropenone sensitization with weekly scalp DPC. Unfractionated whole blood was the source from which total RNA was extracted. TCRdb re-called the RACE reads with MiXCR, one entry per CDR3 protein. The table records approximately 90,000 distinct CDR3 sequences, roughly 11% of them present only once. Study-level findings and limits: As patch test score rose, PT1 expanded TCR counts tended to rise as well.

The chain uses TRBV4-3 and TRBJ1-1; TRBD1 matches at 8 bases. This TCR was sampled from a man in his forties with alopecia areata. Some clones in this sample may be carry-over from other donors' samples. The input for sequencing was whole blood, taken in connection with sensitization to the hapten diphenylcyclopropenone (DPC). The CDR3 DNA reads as TGCGCCAGCAGCCAAGATATTACGGCAGGGGGCTTGAACACTGAAGCTTTCTTT. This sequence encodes CASSQDITAGGLNTEAFF.